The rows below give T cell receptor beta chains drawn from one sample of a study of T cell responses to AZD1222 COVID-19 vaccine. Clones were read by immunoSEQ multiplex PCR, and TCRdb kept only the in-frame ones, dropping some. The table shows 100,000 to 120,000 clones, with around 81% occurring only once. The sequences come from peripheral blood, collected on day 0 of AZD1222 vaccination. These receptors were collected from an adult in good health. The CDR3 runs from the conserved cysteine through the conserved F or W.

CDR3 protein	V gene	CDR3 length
CASSQPTGRNTGELFF	TRBV4-1	16
CASSQGWGDYNEQFF	TRBV4-3	15
CASSIARAGANVLTF	TRBV19	15
CASSFRQGGIQETQYF	TRBV6-5	16
CASSRRGLSEAFF	TRBV19	13
CASSQPRDRPRFF	TRBV4-1	13
CASSVEAGNEKLFF	TRBV9	14
CASSYSKGAKNIQYF	TRBV6-5	15
CASSRGAQTYEQYF	TRBV18	14
CASRPGQGYEQYF	TRBV27	13
CASSLEWAGGASYNEQFF	TRBV5-6	18
CASSIRDSYSPLHF	TRBV19	14
CASGKRGLGNTEAFF	TRBV9	15
CASSYTRSEQYF	TRBV6-2/TRBV6-3	12
CASRGDRRYGYTF	TRBV19	13
CASSQDGSSNQPQHF	TRBV3-1/TRBV3-2	15
CASSPRTENTEAFF	TRBV5-4	14
CASSSLDNVRDTEAFF	TRBV28	16
CATSAGAGFYTEAFF	TRBV24-1	15
CASSSDRGLTDTQYF	TRBV5-4	15
CAWSDGLKTQYF	TRBV30	12
CASSLGDRGITNEKLFF	TRBV5-1	17
CASSLYPKLEQFF	TRBV12-3/TRBV12-4	13
CASKPTGRTEAFF	TRBV6-5	13
CASYIGTGVEGYTF	TRBV6-5	14
CASSQDLIAGGQYEQFF	TRBV4-3	17
CASREGLAGTGELFF	TRBV19	15
CAWSPSNEQFF	TRBV30	11
CASRTSGRTGELFF	TRBV10-2	14
CAWSDRTGYAEKLFF	TRBV30	15
CASSLTAGANVLTF	TRBV6-5	14
CASSPSGPSSGNTIYF	TRBV18	16
CASSLQGFNSPLHF	TRBV7-2	14
CASKSGGGPEAFF	TRBV19	13
CASSPAGTGFYEQYF	TRBV5-1	15